This record covers a single T cell receptor (beta chain). The data stem from a study of blood T cell repertoires in COVID-19. As for the study in general: Samples representing acute and convalescent COVID-19 were sourced from the United States, Italy and Spain. Sources were T cells, B-cell-depleted T cells, or PBMCs; the material itself was cDNA or gDNA.

As handled by the study authors: From reference gene primer amplification, estimates of nucleated cell counts were derived. Some clones are missing from TCRdb's copy, which holds only in-frame ones; the method was immunoSEQ multiplex PCR. The V and J calls and clone size come from that table; D and trimming were worked out from the DNA. The sample contains around 64,000 clones, approximately 90% of which appear only once. Trimming left V 0 bases short and J 11 bases short, with 13 bases between. The germline gives CDR1 KGHSH, CDR2 LQKENI. CDR3 length equals 13 residues. The rearrangement links TRBV18 to TRBJ1-1; D call uncertain. The sequence was obtained from a woman older than 75 with acute or convalescent COVID-19. Specimen: peripheral blood. In DNA form, the CDR3 reads TGTGCCAGCTCACCACCGCCCGGGGTTACGGCTTTCTTT. Translation gives CASSPPPGVTAFF. The whole variable domain, remainder taken from reference TRBV18 and TRBJ1-1, is NAGVMQNPRHLVRRRGQEARLRCSPMKGHSHVYWYRQLPEEGLKFMVYLQKENIIDESGMPKERFSAEFPKEGPSILRIQQVVRGDSAAYFCASSPPPGVTAFFGQGTRLTVV.